This TCR beta chain was obtained from a study of beta chain features in type 1 diabetes (dated by TCRdb to 2016 to 2019). For the wider study: Patients and healthy donors did not differ in mean age, gender distribution, total cell number or subset yield. Across all samples, about 110 million sorted cells were examined, and cell number per subset correlated strongly with RNA yield. The study compared the TCRB repertoires of sorted circulating CD4+ T cell subsets in recently diagnosed type 1 diabetes patients with those in matched healthy donors. Whereas all 30 or so donors provided naive and central memory subsets, regulatory and stem cell-like memory subsets were isolated from just 8 patients and roughly eight healthy donors. Beyond this particular receptor, the publication reports: Naive, central memory and regulatory TCRB repertoires appeared to be more alike among patients than among healthy donors. Type 1 diabetes patients showed a moderate but significant shortening of TCRB CDR3 length in all four CD4+ subsets. Because cDNA was sequenced instead of genomic DNA, activated cells with high expression could be over-represented, although the groups did not differ in activation or CD3 levels. Shorter templates might have been favored by PCR, but patient and control samples were amplified and corrected together, so both groups would have been affected equally by any skew. Only small numbers of individuals were included in the HLA sub-analyses, which left unresolved whether HLA type had any influence on TCRB rearrangement. At VDJ recombination sites, type 1 diabetes patients had fewer insertions and more deleted nucleotides, which implies abnormalities in thymic rearrangement.

The entire amount of isolated RNA was reverse transcribed using the High Capacity cDNA Reverse Transcription Kit, so the sequenced TCRB transcripts were expressed ones. Deep immunoSEQ sequencing was applied to naive, central memory and regulatory T cell samples, giving an average of around 3.8 million total reads per sample. After sorted cells were lysed in RLT buffer, RNA was extracted with DNase-treated RNeasy Micro or Mini kits, with the choice depending on cell number. Each cell subset was processed on its own to prevent cross-contamination, while patient and healthy donor samples were processed together. TCRB sequences were amplified from cDNA with the immunoSEQ multiplex PCR, producing 87-bp fragments spanning the CDR3 region. Amplicons were sequenced on the Illumina HiSeq platform. Regarding the original processing steps: Synthetic template baselines were used to correct PCR bias computationally, reads within Hamming distance 2 were collapsed, and singletons that could not be merged were discarded. Reads were aligned against IMGT so that V, D and J genes, CDR3 length and insertions or deletions at six rearrangement sites could be assigned. Within each subset, clonotype counts were normalized to the number of sorted cells before true diversity and Gini coefficients were calculated with the tcR R package. The overlap coefficient, calculated on TCRB nucleotide sequences, was used to quantify repertoire sharing. TCRdb took this table from immuneACCESS and kept in-frame rearrangements with V and J called. Such tables lack part of the clones; where checked against another copy, unresolved V genes explain under half of the gap, and the rest is unexplained. V, J and clone size derive from that table, while D and trimming were established from the DNA sequence. A total of a few hundred thousand clones appear in this sample, 9.6% of them only once. Over 0.45% of the sample is taken by the ten largest.

Each donor gave one peripheral blood draw, averaging roughly 100 mL, which was collected into heparinised tubes. Naive, central memory, regulatory and stem cell-like memory CD4+ T cells were sorted on a BD FACSAria II using a panel including CD45RO, CCR7, CD25, CD127, CD95 and CD27. Every sorted population had a purity above 95%. PBMCs were separated immediately by Lymphoprep density gradient centrifugation and were stained directly, without being cultured. To minimize batch effects, samples were stained and sorted in pairs, one healthy donor with one patient per experiment. Of note for this clone: The clone's antigen remains unknown. Nothing much larger sits one base from this clone, and base qualities are not available.

CDR1 and CDR2 are read off the germline V gene as SGHDN and FVKESK. The cysteine opens and the phenylalanine closes a CDR3 of 16 amino acids. Only the CDR3 region is kept as DNA, spanning 48 bases read in frame from base 1. At the junction V is shortened by 4 bases and J by 0 bases, with 13 bases in between. The source material was central memory CD4+ T cells from blood. The origin of this receptor is a young man with type 1 diabetes. The chain is encoded by TRBV14 joined to TRBJ1-3; the best D guess is TRBD1, with 6 bases matching. The DNA sequence is TGTGCCAGCAGCCTTCGTGACAGGAGCTCTGGAAACACCATATATTTT. Translated, it gives CASSLRDRSSGNTIYF.